The TCR beta chain described here comes from a study of T cell repertoires in cytomegalovirus infection. Overall study context: Public TCR beta signature analysis indicated the presence of both CMV infection and matching HLA type.

CDR1 MNHEY and CDR2 SVGEGT come from the germline V gene. The CDR3 is made up of 13 amino acids. Each CDR3 protein gets one entry after TCRdb re-called the reads with MiXCR. The data contain 450,000 to 600,000 distinct CDR3 sequences, roughly 42% of them singletons. Only a few counts were recorded for this clonotype. Its antigen is unknown. Broader study findings: The ex vivo response was dominated by HLA-C-restricted CMV-specific TCR beta clonotypes.

The clonotype was recovered from a human donor in good health (CMV status not recorded). Some clones in this sample may be carry-over from other donors' samples. The sample in question was cultured PBMCs, obtained from culture after CMV antigen stimulation. J is TRBJ2-2 and V is TRBV6-2 or TRBV6-3; a weak D match, TRBD1 (6 bases). CDR3 amino acids: CVCSRGNTGELFF. Written as DNA, the CDR3 is TGTGTCTGCTCCAGGGGAAATACCGGGGAGCTGTTTTTT.